These 20 T cell receptor beta chains came from one sample sequenced in a study of blood T cell repertoires in COVID-19. The method was immunoSEQ multiplex PCR; TCRdb's version includes in-frame clones alone and lacks a portion of them. This table holds fewer than 250,000 clones, just over 85% found once. Sequenced: PBMCs or T cells enriched from blood (not recorded which). Every receptor here comes from a woman between 40 and 50 years old with acute COVID-19.

This clone has a handful of counts. The genes are TRBV27 and TRBJ2-1; 7 nucleotides agree with TRBD2. The CDR3 runs 13 residues. The germline V gene has CDR1 MNHEY and CDR2 SMNVEV (reference sequence). Trimming at V came to 6 bases and at J to 6 bases, leaving 5 bases not matched to a gene. CDR3 sequence reads: CASRQAGTNEQFF. CDR3 nucleotides: TGTGCCAGCAGACAAGCGGGGACCAATGAGCAGTTCTTC.

V is TRBV2 and J is TRBJ1-2, with 9 positions matching TRBD1. Per germline, CDR1 SNHLY and CDR2 FYNNEI. This CDR3 contains 14 residues. The V segment lost 8 bases and the J segment 3 bases; nucleotides outside the gene matches: 7. The CDR3 sequence is CASGAGTGYYGYTF. The CDR3 coding sequence is TGTGCCAGCGGGGCAGGGACAGGGTACTATGGCTACACCTTC.

The chain uses TRBV7-9 and TRBJ2-2; the D gene is possibly TRBD2 (6 bases). Germline V CDR1 and CDR2: SEHNR, FQNEAQ (reference sequence). The CDR3 runs 16 residues. V lost 3 bases and J 1 base, leaving 12 bases between the germline ends. CDR3 amino acids: CASSFATGLNTGELFF. In nucleotides, the CDR3 is TGTGCCAGCAGCTTCGCCACGGGACTGAACACCGGGGAGCTGTTTTTT.

V gene TRBV18 combines with J gene TRBJ2-1; D not certain. The CDR3 totals 13 residues. V was pared by 3 bases and J by 8 bases, with 11 bases between. Germline values: CDR1 KGHSH, CDR2 LQKENI. CDR3 nucleotides: TGTGCCAGCTCACCTTCCCAGTTGGATGAGCAGTTCTTC. It translates to CASSPSQLDEQFF.

This chain joins TRBV10-1 and TRBJ2-7; D might be TRBD1 (6 bases). CDR1 is WNHNN, CDR2 SYGVQD, per germline (reference sequence). Between the trimmed V and J ends, which lost 2 bases and 2 bases, there was a span of 10 bases. The CDR3 covers 14 residues. In DNA form, the CDR3 reads TGCGCCAGCAGTGAGGGACAGATTCCCTACGAGCAGTACTTC. This translates into CASSEGQIPYEQYF.

This chain joins TRBV18 and TRBJ1-6; 8 nucleotides match TRBD1. CDR1 is KGHSH, CDR2 LQKENI, per germline. V dropped 6 bases and J dropped 7; count of bases not matched to a gene: 8. CDR3 length equals 15 residues. The chain's CDR3 is CASSLGQGPNSPLHF. The CDR3 DNA reads TGTGCCAGCTCCCTCGGACAGGGACCAAATTCACCCCTCCACTTT. Full variable domain (remainder filled in from reference TRBV18 and TRBJ1-6): NAGVMQNPRHLVRRRGQEARLRCSPMKGHSHVYWYRQLPEEGLKFMVYLQKENIIDESGMPKERFSAEFPKEGPSILRIQQVVRGDSAAYFCASSLGQGPNSPLHFGNGTRLTVT.

The gene calls are TRBV24-1 and TRBJ2-1; D not certain. V was shortened by 3 bases and J by 11 bases, with 19 bases between the two germline ends. The CDR3 contains 15 residues. The germline CDR1 and CDR2 sequences are KGHDR and SFDVKD. The CDR3 coding sequence is TGTGCCACCAGTGATCCACAGACGACAAGCTCGAAGCAGTTCTTC. As protein: CATSDPQTTSSKQFF.

The chain employs TRBV27 and TRBJ2-7, with no clear D. The CDR3 length is 15 residues. Looked up from germline, CDR1 is MNHEY and CDR2 is SMNVEV (reference sequence). The V and J ends lost 6 bases and 4 bases respectively, with 19 bases between them. Written as DNA, the CDR3 is TGTGCCAGCAGGCTAAGCGCAAGCCCAATGTACGAGCAGTACTTC. Amino acids: CASRLSASPMYEQYF.

J is TRBJ2-2 and V is TRBV28; 7 positions match TRBD2. CDR3 size: 14 residues. Germline V lookup: CDR1 MDHEN, CDR2 SYDVKM. V dropped 8 bases and J dropped 6; count of bases not matched to a gene: 9. The CDR3 nucleotides are TGTGCCAGCCTACAAAGCCGGGGGGCCGGGGAGCTGTTTTTT. Its protein product is CASLQSRGAGELFF. Variable domain in full (rest from reference TRBV28 and TRBJ2-2): DVKVTQSSRYLVKRTGEKVFLECVQDMDHENMFWYRQDPGLGLRLIYFSYDVKMKEKGDIPEGYSVSREKKERFSLILESASTNQTSMYLCASLQSRGAGELFFGEGSRLTVL.

The gene calls are TRBV2 and TRBJ1-1; 8 nucleotides align to TRBD1. CDR1 is SNHLY and CDR2 is FYNNEI in the germline V gene. The CDR3 runs 17 residues. V trimming: 7 bases; J trimming: 1 base; junction bases outside the gene matches: 14. The DNA of the CDR3 is TGTGCCAGCATGGGGGACGGGACAGGAGGAAGGAACACTGAAGCTTTCTTT. Translating it yields CASMGDGTGGRNTEAFF.

V gene TRBV12-5 combines with J gene TRBJ1-3; TRBD1 matches at 9 bases. The CDR3 runs to 17 residues. V lost 10 bases and J lost 7; bases outside the gene matches: 20. Germline loops: CDR1 LGHNT, CDR2 FRNRAP. The DNA for the CDR3 is TGTGCTATTGGGACAGGGTCTCTTCGTACCATAAAGAACACCATATATTTT. It yields the protein CAIGTGSLRTIKNTIYF.

This clone was observed once. This chain joins TRBV24-1 and TRBJ2-1; TRBD2 matches at 12 bases. J was trimmed by 9 bases and V by 4 bases; bases with no gene match: 6. This CDR3 contains 15 residues. From germline, CDR1 is KGHDR and CDR2 SFDVKD. The CDR3 DNA reads TGTGCCACCAGTGACCCTAGCGGGAGGGCCTCTGAGCAGTTCTTC. Protein product: CATSDPSGRASEQFF.

V gene TRBV5-1 combines with J gene TRBJ1-5; D gene uncertain. The V gene lost 0 bases and the J gene lost 0 bases, with 7 bases spanning the gap. Germline CDR1 SGHRS, CDR2 YFSETQ. The CDR3 is 15 residues long. The CDR3 nucleotides are TGCGCCAGCAGCTTGGGGTGGAGTAGCAATCAGCCCCAGCATTTT. Amino acids: CASSLGWSSNQPQHF.

The chain is built from TRBV28 and TRBJ1-5, with D unresolved. Trimming left V 2 bases short and J 7 bases short, with 15 bases between. The CDR3 is made up of 15 amino acids. In germline, CDR1 is MDHEN, CDR2 SYDVKM. The CDR3 spells CASSLNPRVSQPQHF. The DNA of the CDR3 is TGTGCCAGCAGTTTAAACCCCCGGGTCAGCCAGCCCCAGCATTTT.

This sequence joins TRBV13 and TRBJ2-1; TRBD2 agrees at 8 bases. The CDR3 loop spans 13 amino acids. J lost 6 bases, V lost 3 bases, and 1 base had no gene match. Germline V CDR1 and CDR2: PRHDT, FYEKMQ (reference sequence). This chain's CDR3 is CASSFSGSNEQFF. CDR3 nucleotides: TGTGCCAGCAGCTTCAGCGGGAGCAATGAGCAGTTCTTC.

The chain recombines TRBV15 with TRBJ2-7; 7 nucleotides match TRBD2. Per germline, CDR1 LNHNV and CDR2 YYDKDF (reference sequence). With 3 bases clipped from V and 2 bases from J, the junction kept 10 bases outside the gene matches. The CDR3 runs to 16 residues. CDR3 in amino acids: CATSSPLGGEAYEQYF. CDR3 nucleotide sequence: TGTGCCACCAGCAGCCCCCTGGGGGGGGAAGCCTACGAGCAGTACTTC.

The chain joins TRBV28 to TRBJ1-6; 7 bases are a match to TRBD1. The V gene end was trimmed by 7 bases and the J gene end by 7 bases; junction bases not matched to a gene: 10. Germline lookup yields CDR1 MDHEN and CDR2 SYDVKM. The CDR3 extends over 15 amino acids. In nucleotides, the CDR3 is TGTGCCAGCACCCGAACAGGGGATAGGAATTCACCCCTCCACTTT. This gives the protein CASTRTGDRNSPLHF.

The rearrangement links TRBV7-2 to TRBJ2-1, with 14 bases matching TRBD2. CDR1 and CDR2 (germline): SGHTA, FQGNSA. V was clipped by 0 bases and J by 9 bases; unmatched bases: 10. The CDR3 has 18 residues. The CDR3 DNA reads as TGTGCCAGCAGCTTAGCGGAGGGACTAGCGGGAGTGTGGATTGAGCAGTTCTTC. Translating gives CASSLAEGLAGVWIEQFF.

The gene calls are TRBV6-5 and TRBJ1-4, with D possibly matching TRBD1 (6 bases). V lost 7 bases and J lost 0, with 12 bases in between. The CDR3 covers 15 residues. Germline V gene lookup returns CDR1 MNHEY and CDR2 SVGAGI. This chain's CDR3 is CASTPNRATNEKLFF. The DNA of the CDR3 is TGTGCCAGCACCCCGAACAGGGCAACTAATGAAAAACTGTTTTTT.

The V call is TRBV28, the J call TRBJ2-7; the match to TRBD2 covers 8 bases. Germline V gene lookup returns CDR1 MDHEN and CDR2 SYDVKM. The CDR3 runs to 15 residues. V was clipped by 5 bases and J by 3 bases; unmatched bases: 9. CDR3 region: CASSTRGTRGYEQYF. The CDR3 region has the DNA TGTGCCAGCAGTACAAGGGGGACTAGGGGCTACGAGCAGTACTTC. The full variable domain, its missing parts supplied by reference TRBV28 and TRBJ2-7, is DVKVTQSSRYLVKRTGEKVFLECVQDMDHENMFWYRQDPGLGLRLIYFSYDVKMKEKGDIPEGYSVSREKKERFSLILESASTNQTSMYLCASSTRGTRGYEQYFGPGTRLTVT.